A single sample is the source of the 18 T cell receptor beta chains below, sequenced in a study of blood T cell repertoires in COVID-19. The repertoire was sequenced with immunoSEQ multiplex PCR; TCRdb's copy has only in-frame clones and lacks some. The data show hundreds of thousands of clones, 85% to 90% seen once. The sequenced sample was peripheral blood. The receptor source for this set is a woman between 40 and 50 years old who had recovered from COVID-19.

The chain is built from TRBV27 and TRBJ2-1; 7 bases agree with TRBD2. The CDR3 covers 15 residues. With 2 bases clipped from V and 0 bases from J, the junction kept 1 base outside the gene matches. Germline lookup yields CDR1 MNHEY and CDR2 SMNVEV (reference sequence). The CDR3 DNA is TGTGCCAGCAGTTTACGCGGGAGCTCCTACAATGAGCAGTTCTTC. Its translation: CASSLRGSSYNEQFF.

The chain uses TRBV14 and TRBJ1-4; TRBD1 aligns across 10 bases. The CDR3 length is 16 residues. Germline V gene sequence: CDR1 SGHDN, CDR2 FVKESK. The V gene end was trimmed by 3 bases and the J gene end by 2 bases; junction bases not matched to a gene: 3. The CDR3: CASSHLGQGTNEKLFF. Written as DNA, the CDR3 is TGTGCCAGCAGCCACCTGGGACAGGGGACTAATGAAAAACTGTTTTTT.

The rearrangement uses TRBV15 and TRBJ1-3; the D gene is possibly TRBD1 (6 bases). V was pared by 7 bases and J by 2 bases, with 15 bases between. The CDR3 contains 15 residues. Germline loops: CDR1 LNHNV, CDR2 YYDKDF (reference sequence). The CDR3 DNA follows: TGTGCCACCACCCCGGGGGGGCCGCCTGGAAACACCATATATTTT. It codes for CATTPGGPPGNTIYF.

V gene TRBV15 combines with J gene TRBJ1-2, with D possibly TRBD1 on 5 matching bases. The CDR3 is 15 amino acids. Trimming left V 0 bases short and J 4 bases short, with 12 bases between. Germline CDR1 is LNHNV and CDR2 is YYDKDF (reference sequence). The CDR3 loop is CATSRDGASGYGYTF. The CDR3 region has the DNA TGTGCCACCAGCAGAGATGGGGCCTCCGGCTATGGCTACACCTTC.

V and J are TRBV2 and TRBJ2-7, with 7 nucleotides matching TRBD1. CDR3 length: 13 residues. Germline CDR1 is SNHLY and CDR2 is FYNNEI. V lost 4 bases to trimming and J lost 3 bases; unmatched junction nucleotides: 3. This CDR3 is CASSAGTVYEQYF. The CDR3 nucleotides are TGTGCCAGCAGTGCCGGGACAGTCTACGAGCAGTACTTC.

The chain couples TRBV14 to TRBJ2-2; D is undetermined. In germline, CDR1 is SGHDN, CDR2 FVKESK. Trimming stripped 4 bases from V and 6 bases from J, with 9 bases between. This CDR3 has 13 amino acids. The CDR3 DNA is TGTGCCAGCAGCCCCCTGGGCCCCGGGGAGCTGTTTTTT. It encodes CASSPLGPGELFF.

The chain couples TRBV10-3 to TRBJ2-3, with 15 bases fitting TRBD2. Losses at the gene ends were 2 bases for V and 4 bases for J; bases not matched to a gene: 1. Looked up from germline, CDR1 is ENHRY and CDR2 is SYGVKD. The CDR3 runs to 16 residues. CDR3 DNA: TGTGCCATCAGTGAGGGACTAGCGGGAGGGGCAGATACGCAGTATTTT. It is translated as CAISEGLAGGADTQYF.

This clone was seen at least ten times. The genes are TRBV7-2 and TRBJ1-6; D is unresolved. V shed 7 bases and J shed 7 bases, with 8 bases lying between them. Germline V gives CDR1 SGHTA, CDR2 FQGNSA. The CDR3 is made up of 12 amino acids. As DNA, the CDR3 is TGTGCCAGCACCCACCAGAATTCACCCCTCCACTTT. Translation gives CASTHQNSPLHF.

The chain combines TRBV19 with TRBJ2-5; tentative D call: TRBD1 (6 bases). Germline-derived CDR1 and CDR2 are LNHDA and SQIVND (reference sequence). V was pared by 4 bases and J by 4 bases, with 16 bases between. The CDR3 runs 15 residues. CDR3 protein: CASSTRTGWGETQYF. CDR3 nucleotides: TGTGCCAGTAGTACCCGAACAGGGTGGGGAGAGACCCAGTACTTC.

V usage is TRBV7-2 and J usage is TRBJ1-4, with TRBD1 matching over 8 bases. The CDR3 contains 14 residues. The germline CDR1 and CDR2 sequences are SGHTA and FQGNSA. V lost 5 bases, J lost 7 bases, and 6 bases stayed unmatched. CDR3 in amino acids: CASSPRGQGEKLFF. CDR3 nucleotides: TGTGCCAGCAGCCCCAGGGGGCAGGGTGAAAAACTGTTTTTT. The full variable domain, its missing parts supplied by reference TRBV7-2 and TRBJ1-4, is GAGVSQSPSNKVTEKGKDVELRCDPISGHTALYWYRQSLGQGLEFLIYFQGNSAPDKSGLPSDRFSAERTGGSVSTLTIQRTQQEDSAVYLCASSPRGQGEKLFFGSGTQLSVL.

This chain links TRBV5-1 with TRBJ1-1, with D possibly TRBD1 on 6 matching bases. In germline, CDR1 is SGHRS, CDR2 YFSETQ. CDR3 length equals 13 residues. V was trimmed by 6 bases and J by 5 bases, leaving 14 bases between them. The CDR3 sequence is CASNNRVGTEAFF. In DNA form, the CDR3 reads TGCGCCAGCAACAACAGGGTAGGGACTGAAGCTTTCTTT.

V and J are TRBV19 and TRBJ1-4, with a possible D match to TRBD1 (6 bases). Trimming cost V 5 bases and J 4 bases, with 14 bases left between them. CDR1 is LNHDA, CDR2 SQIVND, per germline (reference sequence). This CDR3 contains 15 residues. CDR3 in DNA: TGTGCCAGTAGTCCCGGACAGACCTATAATGAAAAACTGTTTTTT. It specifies CASSPGQTYNEKLFF.

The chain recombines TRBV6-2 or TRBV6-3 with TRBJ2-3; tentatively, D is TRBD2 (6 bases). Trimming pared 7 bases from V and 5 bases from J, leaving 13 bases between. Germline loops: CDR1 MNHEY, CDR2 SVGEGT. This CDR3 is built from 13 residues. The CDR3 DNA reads TGTGCCAGCACCCCCGGAGGGCAAGATACGCAGTATTTT. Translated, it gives CASTPGGQDTQYF.

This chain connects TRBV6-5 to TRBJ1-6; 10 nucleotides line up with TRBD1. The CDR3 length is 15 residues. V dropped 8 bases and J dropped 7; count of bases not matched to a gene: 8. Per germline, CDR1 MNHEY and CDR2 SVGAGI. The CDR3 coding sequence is TGTGCCAGCGCCTCGGGGGGACAGGGGAATTCACCCCTCCACTTT. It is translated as CASASGGQGNSPLHF.

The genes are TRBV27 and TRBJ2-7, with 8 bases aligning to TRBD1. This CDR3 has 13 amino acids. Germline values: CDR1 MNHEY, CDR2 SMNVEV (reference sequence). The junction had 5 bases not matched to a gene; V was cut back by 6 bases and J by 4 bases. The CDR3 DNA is TGTGCCAGCAGCCGACAGGGGTGGTACGAGCAGTACTTC. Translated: CASSRQGWYEQYF.

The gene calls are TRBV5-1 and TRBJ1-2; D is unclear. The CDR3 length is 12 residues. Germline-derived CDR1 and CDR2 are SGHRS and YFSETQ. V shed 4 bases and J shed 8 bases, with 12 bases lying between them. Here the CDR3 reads CASSPAGTGYTF. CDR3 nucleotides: TGCGCCAGCAGCCCCGCAGGTACCGGCTACACCTTC.

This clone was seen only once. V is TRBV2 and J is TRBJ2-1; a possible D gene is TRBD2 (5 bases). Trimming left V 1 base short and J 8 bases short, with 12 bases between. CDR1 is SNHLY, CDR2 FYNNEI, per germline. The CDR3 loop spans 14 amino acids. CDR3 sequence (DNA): TGTGCCAGCAGTGAAGGGCCGACGAGGGATGAGCAGTTCTTC. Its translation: CASSEGPTRDEQFF.

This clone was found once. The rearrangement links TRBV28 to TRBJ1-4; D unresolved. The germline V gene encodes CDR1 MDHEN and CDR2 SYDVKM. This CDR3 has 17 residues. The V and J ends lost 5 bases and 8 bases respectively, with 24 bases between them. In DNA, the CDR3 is TGTGCCAGCAGTACCCGACTGAGAGGGAGGGTGGGGGAAAAACTGTTTTTT. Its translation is CASSTRLRGRVGEKLFF.